These 25 T cell receptor beta chains originate from one sample sequenced in a study of spatial heterogeneity in lung cancer. General observations from the study: Mutation tallies in tumors tracked expanded intratumoral alpha and beta TCR counts.

No cognate antigen is known for these TCRs. TCRdb processed the 5' RACE reads anew with MiXCR; each CDR3 protein has one entry. This table holds 4,400 or so distinct CDR3 sequences, around 12% found once. The sample's time point: sample taken at primary tumor resection. This specimen was lung tumor tissue, taken at surgery. Receptor source: a male donor with early-stage non-small cell lung cancer.

In this sample, this clonotype turned up a few times. This beta chain turned up in a library designed for alpha chains; as an off-target read, its abundance says little. The J gene is TRBJ2-7, the V gene TRBV7-2; 7 bases are a match to TRBD1. Germline CDR1 and CDR2: SGHTA and FQGNSA. The CDR3 length is 13 residues. V trimming: 4 bases; J trimming: 3 bases; junction bases outside the gene matches: 3. Written as DNA, the CDR3 is TGTGCCAGCAGCTCCAGGGACAGCTACGAGCAGTACTTC. Translation: CASSSRDSYEQYF.

By sample share, this clonotype is large. A read error is likely, as this CDR3 ends without the conserved phenylalanine or tryptophan. The limits of the CDR3 on the DNA are not certain, so only TCRdb's listed CDR3 is given. Found in a library prepared for alpha chains, this beta chain is an off-target read, and its abundance has little meaning. The CDR3 is CASSQGSNTGRDPVV. This rearrangement joins TRBV3-1 to TRBJ2-3; TRBD1 is the table's D call and was not checked against the DNA. Germline V CDR1 and CDR2: LGHDT, YNNKEL (reference sequence). The CDR3 is made up of 15 amino acids, end residues included.

By share of the sample, this clonotype is medium-sized (0.01 to 0.1%). The library was designed around alpha chains, so this beta chain is a stray read whose abundance carries little weight. The chain has TRBV7-2 and TRBJ1-1, with D perhaps TRBD1 (5 bases). The V and J ends lost 1 base and 1 base respectively, with 7 bases between them. This CDR3 is built from 14 residues. Germline V gene lookup returns CDR1 SGHTA and CDR2 FQGNSA. CDR3 bases: TGTGCCAGCAGCTTAGTCGGGGGGAACACTGAAGCTTTCTTT. Amino acids: CASSLVGGNTEAFF.

This clonotype appeared many times. A library made for alpha chains picked up this beta chain off target, so its size means little. The gene calls are TRBV20-1 and TRBJ2-3; 10 bases match TRBD1. CDR1 and CDR2 from the germline V gene are DFQATT and SNEGSKA (reference sequence). The length of the CDR3 is 16 residues. V shed 1 base and J 4 bases; nucleotides not matched to a gene: 8. Written as DNA, the CDR3 is TGCAGTGCTAGAGGCAGGGACAGGGGATGGGCAGATACGCAGTATTTT. The encoded protein is CSARGRDRGWADTQYF.

Points on this clonotype: Since it is a stray read in a library aimed at alpha chains, this beta chain has a size that is not meaningful. The rearrangement links TRBV20-1 to TRBJ2-7; D perhaps matches TRBD1 (6 bases). Germline V gene sequence: CDR1 DFQATT, CDR2 SNEGSKA (reference sequence). This CDR3 is built from 13 residues. The DNA of the CDR3 is TGCGCAAGCGAGGGGGAGAATTACTACGAGCAGTACTTC. This encodes CASEGENYYEQYF.

This clonotype was detected ten times or more. The size of this beta chain means little, since it is a stray read in a library made for alpha chains. This chain uses TRBV13 with TRBJ2-2; 8 positions match TRBD2. Trimming cost V 5 bases and J 5 bases; bases outside gene matches: 7. The CDR3 extends over 15 amino acids. From germline, CDR1 is PRHDT and CDR2 FYEKMQ (reference sequence). CDR3 region: CASSRSSGGTGELFF. The CDR3 DNA is TGTGCCAGCAGCAGGTCCAGCGGGGGAACCGGGGAGCTGTTTTTT.

This clonotype is deemed medium-sized. Since the library was made to target alpha chains, this beta chain is a stray read and its abundance is not meaningful. The chain joins TRBV12-3 or TRBV12-4 to TRBJ2-2, with D possibly being TRBD1 or TRBD2 (5 bases each). The CDR3 is made up of 13 amino acids. The ends were cut back, 6 bases at V and 6 bases at J, with 11 bases in the middle. CDR3 DNA sequence: TGTGCCAGCAGATGGGACGGTCCCGGGGAGCTGTTTTTT. Protein product: CASRWDGPGELFF.

A remark on this clonotype: Within a library made for alpha chains, this beta chain is off target, and its count is uninformative. The genes are TRBV28 and TRBJ2-2; 8 bases match TRBD2. CDR3 size: 16 residues. Germline-derived CDR1 and CDR2 are MDHEN and SYDVKM. The V and J ends lost 7 bases and 5 bases, in that order; junction bases with no gene match: 12. CDR3 sequence: CASNKRSGSVTGELFF. In DNA, the CDR3 is TGTGCCAGCAACAAGAGGAGCGGGAGTGTAACCGGGGAGCTGTTTTTT.

By share, this clonotype counts as medium-sized (0.01 to 0.1%). The library was prepared for alpha chains; this beta chain is a stray read, so its frequency means little. The gene calls are TRBV15 and TRBJ1-5, with unresolved D. Germline V gives CDR1 LNHNV, CDR2 YYDKDF (reference sequence). The CDR3 extends over 18 amino acids. Trimming cost V 2 bases and J 1 base, with 18 bases left between them. The CDR3 here is CATSRLPTGVLSNQPQHF. In DNA form, the CDR3 reads TGTGCCACCAGCAGATTACCAACTGGGGTCCTAAGCAATCAGCCCCAGCATTTT.

This clonotype was found many times. Little can be read into the size of this beta chain, an off-target read in a library designed for alpha chains. V gene TRBV30 combines with J gene TRBJ1-2; the D gene is possibly TRBD1 (6 bases). Germline V lookup: CDR1 GTSNPN, CDR2 SVGIG (reference sequence). The CDR3 sequence is 13 residues long. With 2 bases removed from V and 0 bases from J, the gap between germline ends came to 7 bases. In DNA, the CDR3 is TGTGCCTGGAGTAAGGGGGCTAACTATGGCTACACCTTC. Its translation is CAWSKGANYGYTF.

By proportion, this clonotype is medium-sized. Found in a library prepared for alpha chains, this beta chain is an off-target read, and its abundance has little meaning. V and J are TRBV6-6 and TRBJ1-5; TRBD1 agrees at 7 bases. The CDR3 loop spans 14 amino acids. The germline V gene has CDR1 MNHNY and CDR2 SVGAGI (reference sequence). The junction had 4 bases not matched to a gene; V was cut back by 5 bases and J by 3 bases. CDR3 protein: CASSQGQYNQPQHF. The CDR3 nucleotides read TGTGCCAGCAGTCAGGGACAGTACAATCAGCCCCAGCATTTT.

In this sample, this clonotype is medium-sized (0.01 to 0.1%). This beta chain is a stray read from a library made for alpha chains; its abundance is not meaningful. The chain uses TRBV7-6 and TRBJ2-1; 7 positions match TRBD1. With V trimmed by 5 bases and J by 8 bases, 15 bases remained unmatched. The CDR3 is 16 amino acids. Germline CDR1 and CDR2: SGHVS and FNYEAQ. CDR3 region: CASSATAGGFVDEQFF. The CDR3 coding sequence is TGTGCCAGCAGCGCCACTGCAGGGGGTTTTGTCGATGAGCAGTTCTTC.

This clonotype is termed medium-sized. As an off-target read in a library built for alpha chains, this beta chain has a frequency of little significance. CDR3 bases: TGTGCCAGCAGCTTTCAGGGACTAGCGGGAGCCCCAAACATTCAGTACTTC. Translating gives CASSFQGLAGAPNIQYF. This chain joins TRBV7-2 and TRBJ2-4; 14 bases are a match to TRBD2. The V segment lost 3 bases and the J segment 6 bases; nucleotides outside the gene matches: 7. The germline gives CDR1 SGHTA, CDR2 FQGNSA. The CDR3 loop spans 17 amino acids.

Concerning this clonotype itself: This beta chain is an unintended read in a library built for alpha chains; its size means little. J is TRBJ2-7 and V is TRBV5-1, with D tentatively TRBD1 (6 bases). Trimming shortened V by 0 bases and J by 0 bases, and 10 bases separated the two germline ends. This CDR3 region has 15 residues. Germline CDR1 is SGHRS and CDR2 is YFSETQ. The CDR3 is CASSLGRGGSYEQYF. The DNA of the CDR3 is TGCGCCAGCAGCTTGGGCAGGGGCGGCTCCTACGAGCAGTACTTC.

This clonotype is medium-sized. Because this beta chain is a stray read in a library intended to capture alpha chains, its abundance should not be given much weight. The chain employs TRBV4-3 and TRBJ2-3; possibly TRBD2 for D (5 bases). V dropped 0 bases and J dropped 2 bases, with 15 bases sitting between them. Germline V gives CDR1 LGHNA, CDR2 YSLEER. The CDR3 sequence is 17 residues long. CDR3 sequence: CASSQDLRAHPTDTQYF. Written as DNA, the CDR3 is TGCGCCAGCAGCCAAGATCTGCGGGCCCATCCCACAGATACGCAGTATTTT.

This clonotype was detected ten times or more. The library was designed around alpha chains, so this beta chain is a stray read whose abundance carries little weight. The chain uses TRBV10-3 and TRBJ1-6; a weak D match, TRBD1 (5 bases). CDR3 size: 14 residues. V was cut by 3 bases and J by 6 bases, with 9 bases left in between. Germline CDR1 ENHRY, CDR2 SYGVKD. CDR3 sequence: CAISEGTANSPLHF. CDR3 sequence (DNA): TGTGCCATCAGTGAAGGGACCGCTAATTCACCCCTCCACTTT.

This clonotype is classed as medium-sized (0.01 to 0.1%). This beta chain is an off-target read within a library intended for alpha chains, so its frequency means little. This chain connects TRBV7-2 to TRBJ2-7, with TRBD1 matching 8 bases. The CDR3 runs to 14 residues. After removal of 3 bases from V and 4 bases from J, the junction contained 5 bases not matched to a gene. Germline assignment: CDR1 SGHTA and CDR2 FQGNSA. The CDR3 spells CASSFGRGQYEQYF. In DNA, the CDR3 is TGTGCCAGCAGCTTCGGCAGGGGGCAATACGAGCAGTACTTC.

This clonotype rates as large. This beta chain turned up in a library designed for alpha chains; as an off-target read, its abundance says little. This chain links TRBV7-2 with TRBJ2-7, with 10 positions matching TRBD2. The germline V gene has CDR1 SGHTA and CDR2 FQGNSA. The V and J ends lost 5 bases and 4 bases, in that order; junction bases with no gene match: 8. CDR3 length equals 15 residues. Here the CDR3 DNA reads TGTGCCAGCAGCGCCCGGACTAGCGGAGATTACGAGCAGTACTTC. It translates to CASSARTSGDYEQYF. The full variable domain, rest sourced from reference TRBV7-2 and TRBJ2-7, is GAGVSQSPSNKVTEKGKDVELRCDPISGHTALYWYRQSLGQGLEFLIYFQGNSAPDKSGLPSDRFSAERTGGSVSTLTIQRTQQEDSAVYLCASSARTSGDYEQYFGPGTRLTVT.

Relative to its sample, this clonotype is medium-sized. This beta chain appears as a stray read in a library generated for alpha chains; its size is not informative. The chain couples TRBV20-1 to TRBJ1-5, with D maybe TRBD1 (5 bases). The germline V gene encodes CDR1 DFQATT and CDR2 SNEGSKA (reference sequence). V lost 0 bases and J 4 bases, leaving 13 bases between the germline ends. This CDR3 region has 15 residues. The CDR3 nucleotides are TGCAGTGCTAGAGATAGGGCAGGGCGAAATCAGCCCCAGCATTTT. Translation gives CSARDRAGRNQPQHF.

This clonotype was seen ten or more times. As an off-target read in a library built for alpha chains, this beta chain has a frequency of little significance. This chain joins TRBV5-1 and TRBJ2-3; D gene unclear. The CDR3 is made up of 13 amino acids. The V end lost 1 base, the J end lost 1 base, and 4 bases lay between the germline ends. Germline V lookup: CDR1 SGHRS, CDR2 YFSETQ. The chain's CDR3 is CASSLLGTDTQYF. The CDR3 nucleotides are TGCGCCAGCAGCTTGTTGGGCACAGATACGCAGTATTTT.

This clonotype has ten or more counts. This beta chain came through as a stray read in a library set up for alpha chains, and its size says little. V and J are TRBV5-4 and TRBJ2-2; maybe TRBD1 (6 bases). The CDR3 runs to 14 residues. Per germline, CDR1 SGHNT and CDR2 YYREEE (reference sequence). The germline V and J ends were trimmed by 4 bases and 6 bases, with 13 bases remaining between them. The CDR3 loop reads CASSLTGNSGELFF. CDR3 DNA: TGTGCCAGCAGCCTAACAGGGAATTCCGGGGAGCTGTTTTTT.

As regards this clonotype: The size of this beta chain means little, since it is a stray read in a library made for alpha chains. This chain joins TRBV12-3 or TRBV12-4 and TRBJ1-5; unclear D gene. The CDR3 runs to 14 residues. Trimming left V 5 bases short and J 0 bases short, with 8 bases between. CDR3 region: CASSPTGSNQPQHF. Here the CDR3 DNA reads TGTGCCAGCAGTCCTACTGGTAGCAATCAGCCCCAGCATTTT.

This clonotype is medium-sized (0.01 to 0.1%) by share. The library was designed around alpha chains, so this beta chain is a stray read whose abundance carries little weight. The J gene is TRBJ2-5, the V gene TRBV7-9; D gene unclear. V was shortened by 7 bases and J by 7 bases, with 13 bases between the two germline ends. Germline V gene lookup returns CDR1 SEHNR and CDR2 FQNEAQ (reference sequence). This CDR3 is 12 amino acids long. CDR3 DNA sequence: TGTGCCAGCACCCGGGCTGAATCGACCCAGTACTTC. Encoded protein: CASTRAESTQYF.

In this sample, this clonotype turned up many times. Little can be read into the size of this beta chain, an off-target read in a library designed for alpha chains. V is TRBV20-1 and J is TRBJ2-4; the D gene is possibly TRBD2 (5 bases). The CDR3 length is 13 residues. Per germline, CDR1 DFQATT and CDR2 SNEGSKA (reference sequence). Trimming pared 0 bases from V and 6 bases from J, leaving 9 bases between. The CDR3 is CSARDPGRNIQYF. CDR3 DNA sequence: TGCAGTGCTAGAGATCCTGGGAGAAACATTCAGTACTTC.

This clonotype was recorded at least ten times. As an off-target read in a library built for alpha chains, this beta chain has a frequency of little significance. The genes are TRBV2 and TRBJ1-5; no clear D. The germline V and J ends were trimmed by 7 bases and 4 bases, with 11 bases remaining between them. CDR3 length: 13 residues. Germline V CDR1 and CDR2: SNHLY, FYNNEI. DNA of the CDR3: TGTGCCAGCAATGGTATTAGGAATCAGCCCCAGCATTTT. It is translated as CASNGIRNQPQHF.